The T cell receptor (beta chain) under discussion was sequenced for a study of blood T cells in healthy people across ages. Using a J-beta primer mix together with a sample-barcoded 5' primer, a second PCR was run for roughly 7 to 11 cycles. TCRdb used MiXCR to reprocess the 5' RACE reads, holding one entry per CDR3 protein. The sample gives over a million distinct CDR3 sequences, less than 25% of which show up once; 0.65% to 0.95% is in the top ten. The germline V gene has CDR1 SGHTA and CDR2 FQGNSA. This CDR3 is 12 amino acids long. Trimming removed 3 bases from V and 10 bases from J, with 9 bases in between. The sample also formed part of further work on T cells of mothers and their children.

The specimen was blood. J is TRBJ1-4 and V is TRBV7-2; no firm D call. The clonotype was recovered from a girl aged 2 to 9 in good health. The CDR3 protein is CASSFLSGKLFF. The CDR3 DNA is TGTGCCAGCAGCTTTCTATCGGGAAAACTGTTTTTT.